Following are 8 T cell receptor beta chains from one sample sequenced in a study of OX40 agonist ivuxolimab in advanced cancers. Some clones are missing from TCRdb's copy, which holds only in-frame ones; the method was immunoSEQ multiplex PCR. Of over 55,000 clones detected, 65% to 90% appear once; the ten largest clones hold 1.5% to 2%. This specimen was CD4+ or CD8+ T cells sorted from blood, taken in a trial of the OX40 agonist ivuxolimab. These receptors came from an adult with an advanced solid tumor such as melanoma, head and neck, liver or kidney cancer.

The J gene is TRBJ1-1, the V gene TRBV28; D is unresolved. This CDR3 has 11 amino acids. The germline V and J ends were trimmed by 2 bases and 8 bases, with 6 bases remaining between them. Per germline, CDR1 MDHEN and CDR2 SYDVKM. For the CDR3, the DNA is TGTGCCAGCAGTTTAGAGGACGAAGCTTTCTTT. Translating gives CASSLEDEAFF. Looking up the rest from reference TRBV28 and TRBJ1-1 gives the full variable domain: DVKVTQSSRYLVKRTGEKVFLECVQDMDHENMFWYRQDPGLGLRLIYFSYDVKMKEKGDIPEGYSVSREKKERFSLILESASTNQTSMYLCASSLEDEAFFGQGTRLTVV.

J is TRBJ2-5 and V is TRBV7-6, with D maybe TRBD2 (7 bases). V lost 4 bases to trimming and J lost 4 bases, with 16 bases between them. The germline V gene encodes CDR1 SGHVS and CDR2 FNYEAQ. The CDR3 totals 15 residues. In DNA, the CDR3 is TGTGCCAGCAGCTCCCTACAGGGAGGGAGAGAGACCCAGTACTTC. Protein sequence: CASSSLQGGRETQYF.

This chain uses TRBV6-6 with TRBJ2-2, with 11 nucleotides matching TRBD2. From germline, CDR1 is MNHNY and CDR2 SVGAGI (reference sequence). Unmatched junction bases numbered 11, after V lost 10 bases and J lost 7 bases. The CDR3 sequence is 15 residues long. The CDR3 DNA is TGTGCCACCCTGGGACTAGCGGTATGGGGCGGGGAGCTGTTTTTT. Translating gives CATLGLAVWGGELFF.

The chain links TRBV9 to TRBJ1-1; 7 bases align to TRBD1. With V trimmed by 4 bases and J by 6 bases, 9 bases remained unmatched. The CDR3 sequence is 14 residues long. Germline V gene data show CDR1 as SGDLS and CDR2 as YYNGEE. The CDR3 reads CASSPNRGRSEAFF. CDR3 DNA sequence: TGTGCCAGCAGCCCGAACAGGGGTCGATCTGAAGCTTTCTTT.

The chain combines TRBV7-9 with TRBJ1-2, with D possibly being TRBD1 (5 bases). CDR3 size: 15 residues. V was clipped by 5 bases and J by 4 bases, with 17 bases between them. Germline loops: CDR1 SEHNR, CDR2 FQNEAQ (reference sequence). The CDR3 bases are TGTGCCAGCAGCGCAATCGCGTGGACATCCTATGGCTACACCTTC. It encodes CASSAIAWTSYGYTF.

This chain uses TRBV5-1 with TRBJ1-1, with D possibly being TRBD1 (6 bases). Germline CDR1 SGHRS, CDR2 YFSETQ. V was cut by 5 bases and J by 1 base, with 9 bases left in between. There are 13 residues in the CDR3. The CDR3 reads CASRDSWNTEAFF. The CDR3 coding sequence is TGCGCCAGCAGGGACAGTTGGAACACTGAAGCTTTCTTT. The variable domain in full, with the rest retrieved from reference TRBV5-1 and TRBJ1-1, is KAGVTQTPRYLIKTRGQQVTLSCSPISGHRSVSWYQQTPGQGLQFLFEYFSETQRNKGNFPGRFSGRQFSNSRSEMNVSTLELGDSALYLCASRDSWNTEAFFGQGTRLTVV.

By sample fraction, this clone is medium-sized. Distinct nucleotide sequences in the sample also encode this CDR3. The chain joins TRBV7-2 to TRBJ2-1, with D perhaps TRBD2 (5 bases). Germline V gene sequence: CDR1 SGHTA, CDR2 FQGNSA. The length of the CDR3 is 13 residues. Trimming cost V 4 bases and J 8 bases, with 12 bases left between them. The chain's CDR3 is CASSSTGYDEQFF. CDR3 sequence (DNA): TGTGCCAGCAGCTCGACGGGATACGATGAGCAGTTCTTC.

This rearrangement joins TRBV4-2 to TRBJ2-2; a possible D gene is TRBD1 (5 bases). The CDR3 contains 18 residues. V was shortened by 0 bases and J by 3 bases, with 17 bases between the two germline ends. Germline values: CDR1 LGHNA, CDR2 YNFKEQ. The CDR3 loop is CASSQDPQGIMDTGELFF. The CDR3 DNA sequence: TGTGCCAGCAGCCAAGACCCGCAGGGCATCATGGACACCGGGGAGCTGTTTTTT.